This is a list of T cell receptor beta chains from one sample in a study of cytomegalovirus exposure and HLA in healthy donors. Method: immunoSEQ multiplex PCR; TCRdb's copy keeps in-frame clones and lacks some. The sample carries around 150,000 clones, 65% to 90% recorded once. The specimen was PBMCs. The receptors were gathered from a woman aged 18 to 35 in good health and CMV-seronegative. Each CDR3 is given with its conserved first and last residue. D genes are given only for firm matches. Rows give clone size only sometimes, using once, few, many, or a class for an expanded clone.

clone size	V gene	J gene	D gene	CDR3 protein	CDR3 DNA
-	TRBV4-1	TRBJ2-2	TRBD1	CASSRPGTGANTGELFF	TGCGCCAGCAGCCGCCCTGGGACAGGGGCGAACACCGGGGAGCTGTTTTTT
-	TRBV16	TRBJ1-6	-	CASSQFSPSSYNSPLHF	TGTGCCAGCAGCCAATTCTCCCCGAGCTCCTATAATTCACCCCTCCACTTT
-	TRBV6-1	TRBJ2-7	TRBD1	CASMVGQGTYEQYF	TGTGCCAGCATGGTGGGACAGGGGACCTACGAGCAGTACTTC
few	TRBV19	TRBJ1-4	-	CASSAGDREKLFF	TGTGCCAGTAGTGCAGGGGATCGGGAAAAACTGTTTTTT
-	TRBV29-1	TRBJ2-7	-	CSAQNSYEQYF	TGCAGCGCCCAAAACAGCTACGAGCAGTACTTC
-	TRBV28	TRBJ1-2	-	CASRTGFYGYTF	TGTGCCAGCAGAACAGGGTTCTATGGCTACACCTTC
-	TRBV7-8	TRBJ1-1	TRBD1	CASSLGQGSIKDTEAFF	TGTGCCAGCAGCTTAGGACAGGGGTCAATTAAGGACACTGAAGCTTTCTTT
-	TRBV27	TRBJ1-2	TRBD1	CASSLSSGQGAYGYTF	TGTGCCAGCAGTTTGTCCTCGGGACAGGGGGCATATGGCTACACCTTC
-	TRBV25-1	TRBJ2-1	-	CASSPGINSYNEQFF	TGTGCCAGCAGTCCCGGGATCAATTCCTACAATGAGCAGTTCTTC
-	TRBV27	TRBJ1-1	TRBD1	CASSLGQWNTEAFF	TGTGCCAGCAGTTTGGGACAGTGGAACACTGAAGCTTTCTTT
-	TRBV14	TRBJ2-7	TRBD1	CASSQTIQGAYEQYF	TGTGCCAGCAGCCAGACCATCCAGGGGGCCTACGAGCAGTACTTC
-	TRBV5-1	TRBJ2-7	-	CASSSQREFSYEQYF	TGCGCCAGCAGCTCCCAGAGGGAGTTCTCCTACGAGCAGTACTTC
-	TRBV2	TRBJ1-4	TRBD1	CASSPTGGVGEKLFF	TGTGCCAGCAGTCCCACAGGGGGCGTTGGTGAAAAACTGTTTTTT
few	TRBV6-5	TRBJ1-6	TRBD1	CASSEGTGGSPLHF	TGTGCCAGCAGTGAAGGGACAGGGGGTTCACCCCTCCACTTT
-	TRBV28	TRBJ1-2	-	CASSLGQGLYGYTF	TGTGCCAGCAGTTTAGGTCAGGGCCTATATGGCTACACCTTC
-	TRBV27	TRBJ2-1	-	CASSFPEQFF	TGTGCCAGCAGCTTCCCTGAGCAGTTCTTC
-	TRBV5-1	TRBJ2-6	-	CASSVRDTSSGANVLTF	TGCGCCAGCAGCGTCCGGGACACAAGCTCTGGGGCCAACGTCCTGACTTTC
once	TRBV2	TRBJ2-5	TRBD1	CASITQGAFETQYF	TGTGCCAGCATAACACAGGGGGCGTTCGAGACCCAGTACTTC
-	TRBV6-5	TRBJ2-1	-	CASSSKDSRPYNEQFF	TGTGCCAGCAGTTCCAAGGACAGCCGCCCCTACAATGAGCAGTTCTTC
-	TRBV30	TRBJ2-7	TRBD1	CAWTLTGGEQYF	TGTGCCTGGACCTTGACAGGGGGCGAGCAGTACTTC
-	TRBV18	TRBJ2-1	-	CASSPAGSGYNEQFF	TGTGCCAGCTCACCAGCAGGAAGCGGATACAATGAGCAGTTCTTC
-	TRBV5-8	TRBJ1-2	TRBD1	CASSALTGGAGYGYTF	TGTGCCAGCAGCGCCCTCACAGGGGGCGCGGGCTATGGCTACACCTTC